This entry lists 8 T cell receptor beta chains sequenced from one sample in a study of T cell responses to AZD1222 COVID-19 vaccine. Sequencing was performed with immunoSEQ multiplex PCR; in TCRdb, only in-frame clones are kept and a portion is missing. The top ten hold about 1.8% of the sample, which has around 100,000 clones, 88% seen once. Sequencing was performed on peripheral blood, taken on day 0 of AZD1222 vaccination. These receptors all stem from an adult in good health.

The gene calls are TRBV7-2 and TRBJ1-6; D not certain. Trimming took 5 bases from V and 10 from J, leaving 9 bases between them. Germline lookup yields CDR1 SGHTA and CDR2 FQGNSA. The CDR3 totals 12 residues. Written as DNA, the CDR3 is TGTGCCAGCAGCCCGGAGACCTCACCCCTCCACTTT. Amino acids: CASSPETSPLHF.

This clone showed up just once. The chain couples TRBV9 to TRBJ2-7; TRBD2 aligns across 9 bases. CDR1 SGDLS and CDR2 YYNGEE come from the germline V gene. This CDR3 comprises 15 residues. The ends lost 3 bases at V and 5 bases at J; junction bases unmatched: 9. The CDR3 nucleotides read TGTGCCAGCAGCGCTACTAGCGGGCCTCTGAACGAGCAGTACTTC. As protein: CASSATSGPLNEQYF.

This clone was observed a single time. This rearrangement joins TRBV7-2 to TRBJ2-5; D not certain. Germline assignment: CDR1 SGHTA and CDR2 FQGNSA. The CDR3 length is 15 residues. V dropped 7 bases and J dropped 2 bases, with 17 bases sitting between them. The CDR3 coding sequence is TGTGCCAGCACCCACTCATCCGGTTCGCAAGAGACCCAGTACTTC. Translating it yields CASTHSSGSQETQYF.

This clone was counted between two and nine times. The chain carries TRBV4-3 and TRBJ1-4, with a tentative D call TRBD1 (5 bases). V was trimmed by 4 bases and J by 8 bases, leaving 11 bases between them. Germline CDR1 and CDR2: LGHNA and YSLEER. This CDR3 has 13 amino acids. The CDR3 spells CASSPDRGEKLFF. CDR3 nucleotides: TGCGCCAGCAGCCCCGACCGGGGGGAAAAACTGTTTTTT.

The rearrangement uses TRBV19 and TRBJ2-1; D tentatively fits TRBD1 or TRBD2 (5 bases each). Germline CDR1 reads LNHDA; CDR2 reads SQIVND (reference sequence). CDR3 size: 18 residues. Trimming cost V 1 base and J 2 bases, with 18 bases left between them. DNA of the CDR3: TGTGCCAGTAGTATAGGCAGGGTGCGGCGGGCGACCTACAATGAGCAGTTCTTC. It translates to CASSIGRVRRATYNEQFF.

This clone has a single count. CDR3 amino acids: CASSHTRPRETQYF. The DNA of the CDR3 is TGTGCCAGCAGTCATACAAGGCCCCGAGAGACCCAGTACTTC. The chain employs TRBV28 and TRBJ2-5; D remains ambiguous. The V end lost 5 bases, the J end lost 4 bases, and 14 bases lay between the germline ends. This CDR3 is built from 14 residues. Germline-derived CDR1 and CDR2 are MDHEN and SYDVKM.

CDR3 amino acids: CASSSLRDRSYEQYF. The CDR3 DNA reads TGTGCCAGCAGCTCGCTCCGGGACCGATCCTACGAGCAGTACTTC. V usage is TRBV11-2 and J usage is TRBJ2-7, with D possibly called TRBD1 or TRBD2 (5 bases each). The CDR3 extends over 15 amino acids. Trimming cost V 4 bases and J 1 base, with 14 bases left between them. Germline V CDR1 and CDR2: SGHAT, FQNNGV.

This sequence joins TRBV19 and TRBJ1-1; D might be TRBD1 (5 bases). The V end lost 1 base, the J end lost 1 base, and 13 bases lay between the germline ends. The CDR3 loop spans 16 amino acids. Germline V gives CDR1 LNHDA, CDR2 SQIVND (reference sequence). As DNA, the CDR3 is TGTGCCAGTAGTATAGTCCTTGGGACGGCGAACACTGAAGCTTTCTTT. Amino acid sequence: CASSIVLGTANTEAFF.